This T cell receptor beta chain was identified during a study of blood T cell repertoires in COVID-19. Looking at the study overall: Samples representing acute and convalescent COVID-19 were sourced from the United States, Italy and Spain. In each case, the material was cDNA or gDNA derived from T cells, B-cell-depleted T cells, or PBMCs.

The repertoire was sequenced with immunoSEQ multiplex PCR; TCRdb's copy has only in-frame clones and lacks some. The data show more than 200,000 clones, around 84% seen once. The sample holds one count of this clone. Germline-derived CDR1 and CDR2 are SGDLS and YYNGEE. Trimming took 3 bases from V and 6 from J; bases not matched to a gene: 7. This CDR3 has 15 amino acids. Followed over time, Seattle patients had been enrolled while infection was active. The gene calls are TRBV9 and TRBJ1-2; TRBD1 matches 11 bases. The specimen sequenced was peripheral blood. The clonotype comes from a man aged 50 to 59 with COVID-19, enrolled during active disease. This CDR3 is CASSARTGGADGYTF. The CDR3 coding sequence is TGTGCCAGCAGCGCTAGGACAGGGGGCGCGGATGGCTACACCTTC.